Listed below are T cell receptor beta chains from one sample, sequenced in a study of blood T cell repertoires in COVID-19. Clones were read by immunoSEQ multiplex PCR, and TCRdb kept only the in-frame ones, dropping some. The sample has 160,000 or so clones; roughly 80% are singletons. The sequenced sample was peripheral blood. Receptors originate from a man aged 60-69 years with acute or convalescent COVID-19. Each CDR3 is given with its conserved first and last residue. D genes are given only for firm matches. Clone sizes are given selectively: once, few, many, or a class where the clone is expanded.

d_gene	abundance	j_gene	v_gene	CDR3nt	CDR3aa
TRBD1	-	TRBJ2-3	TRBV27	TGTGCCAGCAGTCCAAGACAGGGGGCCGGGACAGATACGCAGTATTTT	CASSPRQGAGTDTQYF
-	-	TRBJ1-2	TRBV7-9	TGTGCCTTCGGCCGACAGAATAACTATGGCTACACCTTC	CAFGRQNNYGYTF
-	-	TRBJ2-7	TRBV25-1	TGTGCCAGCAGTGAATGGTCGGACGAGCAGTACTTC	CASSEWSDEQYF
TRBD1	-	TRBJ1-4	TRBV3-1/TRBV3-2	TGTGCCAGCAGTCGCGCACCGGGACAGTTTAATGAAAAACTGTTTTTT	CASSRAPGQFNEKLFF
-	-	TRBJ1-2	TRBV4-2	TGTGCCAGCAGCCAACAGGGGATGGAAGGCTACACCTTC	CASSQQGMEGYTF
-	-	TRBJ2-2	TRBV11-2	TGTGCCAGCAGCCACGGGACTTCCGGGGGGGAGCTGTTTTTT	CASSHGTSGGELFF
-	-	TRBJ1-1	TRBV12-5	TGTGCTAGTGGTTTGGTAAATTCAGGGTTCACTGAAGCTTTCTTT	CASGLVNSGFTEAFF
TRBD1	-	TRBJ2-7	TRBV12-3/TRBV12-4	TGTGCCAGCAGTTTAGCCAACGGACAGGGCGTACTATTC	CASSLANGQGVLF
TRBD2	-	TRBJ2-2	TRBV2	TGTGCCAGCAGGGGAACCGGGACTAGCAATCCCGGGGAGCTGTTTTTT	CASRGTGTSNPGELFF
-	-	TRBJ2-7	TRBV25-1	TGTGCCAGCAGTGCGTCAGGGATCGCCTACGAGCAGTACTTC	CASSASGIAYEQYF
TRBD2	-	TRBJ2-2	TRBV30	TGTGCCTGGAGTAGGGGCTCTAGCGGGAGCGCCGGGGAGCTGTTTTTT	CAWSRGSSGSAGELFF
-	-	TRBJ1-5	TRBV6-5	TGTGCCAGCAGTTACTCCAATGGGGCCCAGCCCCAGCATTTT	CASSYSNGAQPQHF
-	-	TRBJ1-1	TRBV5-4	TGTGCCAGCAGCCTGACACGGAAGAACACTGAAGCTTTCTTT	CASSLTRKNTEAFF
TRBD1	-	TRBJ2-7	TRBV18	TGTGCCAGCTCACCGGGACAGGGGGCCTACGAGCAGTACTTC	CASSPGQGAYEQYF
-	-	TRBJ1-3	TRBV10-1	TGCGCCAGCAGCTTGGGGGGGTGCAACACCATATATTTT	CASSLGGCNTIYF
TRBD1	few	TRBJ1-2	TRBV3-1/TRBV3-2	TGTGCCAGCAAATTACAGGGGGCGTATGGCTACACCTTC	CASKLQGAYGYTF
TRBD1	-	TRBJ2-7	TRBV7-9	TGTGCCAGCAGCCCAGGGGACAGGGCTCTTCGGTACGAGCAGTACTTC	CASSPGDRALRYEQYF
TRBD1	-	TRBJ1-5	TRBV11-2	TGTGCCAGCAGCCCGGGGGACAGACAGCCCCAGCATTTT	CASSPGDRQPQHF
-	-	TRBJ2-2	TRBV24-1	TGTGCCACCAGTAAAAGGGGTCAGGGCACCGGGGAGCTGTTTTTT	CATSKRGQGTGELFF
-	-	TRBJ1-5	TRBV4-2	TGTGCCAGCAGCCAAGGTGGGGGCGGTCAGCCCCAGCATTTT	CASSQGGGGQPQHF
-	-	TRBJ2-3	TRBV5-1	TGCGCCAGCAGCTTTGCGGGTAGCACAGATACGCAGTATTTT	CASSFAGSTDTQYF
TRBD1	-	TRBJ1-3	TRBV12-3/TRBV12-4	TGTGCCAGCAGCCTGGACAGGCTGGACACCATATATTTT	CASSLDRLDTIYF
-	-	TRBJ1-3	TRBV4-3	TGCGCCAGCAGCCAAGAGCCGACAGGCGTTTCGGGAAACACCATATATTTT	CASSQEPTGVSGNTIYF
TRBD2	-	TRBJ2-1	TRBV3-1/TRBV3-2	TGTGCCACCAGATTAGCGGGATCCTACAATGAGCAGTTCTTC	CATRLAGSYNEQFF
-	few	TRBJ1-5	TRBV28	TGTGCCAGCAGTGGCTTCTCCGGGATACAGCCCCAGCATTTT	CASSGFSGIQPQHF
TRBD1	once	TRBJ2-7	TRBV5-1	TGCGCCAGCAGCCGTGGTGGGACAGGCCCCTCCGAGCAGTACTTC	CASSRGGTGPSEQYF
TRBD2	-	TRBJ2-1	TRBV24-1	TGTGCCAGCCGCTGGCGGGGGGGCCTGGGTGAGCAGTTCTTC	CASRWRGGLGEQFF
-	-	TRBJ1-3	TRBV6-7	TGTGCCAGCAGTACCGCCCACTCTGGGCCCCTCTCTGGAAACACCATATATTTT	CASSTAHSGPLSGNTIYF
TRBD2	-	TRBJ2-7	TRBV7-3	TGTGCCAGCAGCTCGGCCGGACTAGCGGGGGAGCAGTACTTC	CASSSAGLAGEQYF
-	few	TRBJ1-2	TRBV2	TGTGCCAGCACTGTAATCAACTATGGCTACACCTTC	CASTVINYGYTF
-	-	TRBJ1-2	TRBV19	TGTGCCAGTGGGGCAGGGGATCCTATCGCCTATGGCTACACCTTC	CASGAGDPIAYGYTF
TRBD1	-	TRBJ1-5	TRBV11-2	TGTGCCAGCAGCTTATTCCCCCGAGCACCGGGACAGCTCAATCAGCCCCAGCATTTT	CASSLFPRAPGQLNQPQHF
TRBD1	-	TRBJ2-7	TRBV28	TGTGCCAGCAGTTTCCCCGGGACAGCCTACGAGCAGTACTTC	CASSFPGTAYEQYF
-	-	TRBJ2-5	TRBV11-2	TGTGCCAGCAATCTGGCGGGGCAAGAGACCCAGTACTTC	CASNLAGQETQYF
TRBD1	-	TRBJ2-7	TRBV4-3	TGCGCCAGCAGCCGACAGGGAATCTCCTACGAGCAGTACTTC	CASSRQGISYEQYF
-	-	TRBJ2-3	TRBV6-5	TGTGCCAGCAGAGACTTTAGCACAGATACGCAGTATTTT	CASRDFSTDTQYF
TRBD1	few	TRBJ2-7	TRBV24-1	TGTGCCACCAGTGATTCCCGGACAGGGCCGGGGTACGAGCAGTACTTC	CATSDSRTGPGYEQYF
TRBD1	-	TRBJ1-1	TRBV25-1	TGTGCCAGCGCAGCTTCCGGGACAGGATACACTGAAGCTTTCTTT	CASAASGTGYTEAFF
TRBD1	-	TRBJ1-3	TRBV7-9	TGTGCCAGCAGCCGAACAGGGGGAGGAAACACCATATATTTT	CASSRTGGGNTIYF
TRBD1	few	TRBJ1-2	TRBV4-1	TGCGCCAGCAGCCAGGAGACCGGGACAGCATTTGGTGGCTACACCTTC	CASSQETGTAFGGYTF
TRBD1	-	TRBJ2-7	TRBV27	TGTGCCAGCAGTTTACTAGGGACAGCCTCCTACGAGCAGTACTTC	CASSLLGTASYEQYF
TRBD1	once	TRBJ2-3	TRBV7-3	TGTGCCAGCAGCAGACAGGGGGTGGCAGATACGCAGTATTTT	CASSRQGVADTQYF
-	-	TRBJ1-2	TRBV21-1	TGTGCCAGCAGCAAGGGAGAGGCAGATGGCGACTATGGCTACACCTTC	CASSKGEADGDYGYTF
-	few	TRBJ2-1	TRBV12-3/TRBV12-4	TGTGCCAGCAGTTTATTCGATGAGCAGTTCTTC	CASSLFDEQFF
TRBD2	-	TRBJ2-1	TRBV7-6	TGTGCCAGCAGCTATACTAGCGGGAGGCCTTACAATGAGCAGTTCTTC	CASSYTSGRPYNEQFF
TRBD1	-	TRBJ1-2	TRBV3-1/TRBV3-2	TGTGCCAGCAGCGAGGGACAGGGGAATGGCTACACCTTC	CASSEGQGNGYTF
TRBD1	-	TRBJ2-3	TRBV19	TGTGCCAGTATTGACAGGGGGCCTGTTGGCACAGATACGCAGTATTTT	CASIDRGPVGTDTQYF
-	-	TRBJ2-5	TRBV5-6	TGTGCCAGCAGCGTACGGACTGTCCAAGAGACCCAGTACTTC	CASSVRTVQETQYF
-	-	TRBJ2-7	TRBV28	TGTGCCAGCAGTTTAAGCGGTTCCTCCTACGAGCAGTACTTC	CASSLSGSSYEQYF
-	-	TRBJ2-7	TRBV9	TGTGCCAGCAGCGCATCTTCTTCAGGGGCCACCCTCTACGAGCAGTACTTC	CASSASSSGATLYEQYF
-	-	TRBJ2-2	TRBV7-9	TGTGCCAGCAGTTCCCCCCCCGGGACTTTAAACACCGGGGAGCTGTTTTTT	CASSSPPGTLNTGELFF